This T cell receptor beta chain was recovered during a study of early T cells in non-severe SARS-CoV-2 infection. Germline CDR1 is MGHRA and CDR2 is YSYEKL. V lost 3 bases and J 10 bases, leaving 15 bases between the germline ends. This CDR3 region has 14 residues. This clonotype has more than one count but fewer than ten. MiXCR, run by TCRdb on the 5' RACE reads, gives a single entry per CDR3 protein. This repertoire shows approximately 83,000 distinct CDR3 sequences, 11% to 15% found once; its top ten account for 9.5% to 12%. The material sequenced was whole blood. This TCR came from an adult who was a healthcare worker with PCR-confirmed SARS-CoV-2 infection or an uninfected control (not recorded which). The chain joins TRBV4-1 to TRBJ1-4; unclear D gene. This CDR3 is CASSHLETNGKLFF. The CDR3 region has the DNA TGCGCCAGCAGCCACCTTGAGACGAACGGAAAACTGTTTTTT.